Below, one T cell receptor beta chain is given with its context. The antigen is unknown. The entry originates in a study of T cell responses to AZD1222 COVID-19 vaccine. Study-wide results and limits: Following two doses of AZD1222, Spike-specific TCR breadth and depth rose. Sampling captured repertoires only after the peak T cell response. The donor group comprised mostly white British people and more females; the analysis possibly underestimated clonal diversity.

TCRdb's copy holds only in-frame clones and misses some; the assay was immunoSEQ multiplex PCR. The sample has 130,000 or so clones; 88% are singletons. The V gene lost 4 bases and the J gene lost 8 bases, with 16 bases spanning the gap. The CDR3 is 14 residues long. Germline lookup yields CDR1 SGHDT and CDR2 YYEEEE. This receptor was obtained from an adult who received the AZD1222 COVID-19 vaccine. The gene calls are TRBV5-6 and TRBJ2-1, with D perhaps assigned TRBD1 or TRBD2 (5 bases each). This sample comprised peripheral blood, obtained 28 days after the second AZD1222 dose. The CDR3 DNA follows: TGTGCCAGCAGCCGCCCGGGACCCAACGATGAGCAGTTCTTC. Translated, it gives CASSRPGPNDEQFF.